A single sample is the source of the 21 T cell receptor beta chains below, sequenced in a study of cytomegalovirus exposure and HLA in healthy donors. 13 Jbeta primers and 60 Vbeta primers were used for the PCR. Clones were read by immunoSEQ multiplex PCR, and TCRdb kept only the in-frame ones, dropping some. Among 180,000 or so clones, about 81% were seen once, and the ten largest hold 1.5%. The sample was PBMCs. The receptor source for this set is a man aged 35 to 55 in good health and CMV-seronegative.

J is TRBJ2-3 and V is TRBV5-1; D perhaps matches TRBD2 (6 bases). The CDR3 sequence is 12 residues long. CDR1 SGHRS and CDR2 YFSETQ come from the germline V gene. V was clipped by 4 bases and J by 10 bases, with 13 bases between them. The CDR3 protein is CASSMGTPPQYF. The CDR3, as DNA: TGCGCCAGCAGCATGGGGACTCCCCCGCAGTATTTT.

This rearrangement joins TRBV7-2 to TRBJ1-1; D is uncertain. Trimming left V 3 bases short and J 1 base short, with 12 bases between. CDR3 length equals 15 residues. Germline CDR1 is SGHTA and CDR2 is FQGNSA. DNA of the CDR3: TGTGCCAGCAGCTTGTCAGGTCTTGGGAACACTGAAGCTTTCTTT. Translated, it gives CASSLSGLGNTEAFF.

The chain couples TRBV28 to TRBJ1-1, with 10 bases lining up with TRBD1. CDR1 and CDR2 (germline): MDHEN, SYDVKM. The CDR3 runs to 16 residues. J was trimmed by 5 bases and V by 5 bases; bases with no gene match: 11. The CDR3 reads CASSLLPGQGSTEAFF. The CDR3 nucleotides are TGTGCCAGCAGTCTCCTCCCGGGACAGGGGTCTACTGAAGCTTTCTTT.

CDR3: CATSRDIGSPDTQYF. CDR3 nucleotide sequence: TGTGCCACCAGCAGAGATATCGGTAGTCCGGATACGCAGTATTTT. The chain has TRBV15 and TRBJ2-3; no reliable D call. Germline V gene lookup returns CDR1 LNHNV and CDR2 YYDKDF (reference sequence). The germline V and J ends were trimmed by 0 bases and 6 bases, with 13 bases remaining between them. The CDR3 has 15 amino acids.

This rearrangement joins TRBV4-3 to TRBJ1-4; 7 positions agree with TRBD1. This CDR3 is built from 15 residues. The junction had 2 bases not matched to a gene; V was cut back by 2 bases and J by 2 bases. Germline values: CDR1 LGHNA, CDR2 YSLEER. The CDR3 sequence is CASSQQGGTNEKLFF. The CDR3 DNA is TGCGCCAGCAGCCAACAGGGGGGTACTAATGAAAAACTGTTTTTT.

The chain links TRBV11-2 to TRBJ2-7, with D unclear. Trimming shortened V by 3 bases and J by 4 bases, and 7 bases separated the two germline ends. This CDR3 region has 12 residues. Germline assignment: CDR1 SGHAT and CDR2 FQNNGV. CDR3 coding DNA: TGTGCCAGCAGCTTTCAGTGGTACGAGCAGTACTTC. Its protein is CASSFQWYEQYF. Using reference TRBV11-2 and TRBJ2-7 for the parts outside the CDR3, the full variable domain is EAGVAQSPRYKIIEKRQSVAFWCNPISGHATLYWYQQILGQGPKLLIQFQNNGVVDDSQLPKDRFSAERLKGVDSTLKIQPAKLEDSAVYLCASSFQWYEQYFGPGTRLTVT.

The V gene is TRBV5-1, the J gene TRBJ2-7, with 8 bases identical to TRBD2. This CDR3 has 15 residues. Germline V gene data show CDR1 as SGHRS and CDR2 as YFSETQ. V was pared by 3 bases and J by 3 bases, with 8 bases of the junction left unmatched. The chain's CDR3 is CASSSSGWADYEQYF. Written as DNA, the CDR3 is TGCGCCAGCAGCTCTAGCGGGTGGGCAGACTACGAGCAGTACTTC.

The chain uses TRBV6-5 and TRBJ1-5, with D tentatively TRBD1 (5 bases). Germline-derived CDR1 and CDR2 are MNHEY and SVGAGI. The V end lost 8 bases, the J end lost 6 bases, and 14 bases lay between the germline ends. The CDR3 is 13 amino acids. The CDR3 DNA reads as TGTGCCAGCTCCGGACGGGGGGGTCAGCCCCAGCATTTT. Translation: CASSGRGGQPQHF.

This chain joins TRBV28 and TRBJ2-1; D not certain. CDR3 length equals 12 residues. Trimming took 7 bases from V and 4 from J, leaving 8 bases between them. The germline CDR1 and CDR2 sequences are MDHEN and SYDVKM. In DNA, the CDR3 is TGTGCCAGCATTAGCAGTTACAATGAGCAGTTCTTC. It translates to CASISSYNEQFF.

CDR3 protein: CASSLGDSPDRVYEQYF. The DNA for the CDR3 is TGCGCCAGCAGTCTGGGGGACAGCCCCGATCGGGTCTACGAGCAGTACTTC. The chain joins TRBV10-1 to TRBJ2-7, with 7 bases matching TRBD1. V dropped 5 bases and J dropped 3; count of bases not matched to a gene: 16. The CDR3 sequence is 17 residues long. Germline CDR1 WNHNN, CDR2 SYGVQD (reference sequence).

The rearrangement links TRBV12-5 to TRBJ1-1, with TRBD1 as a possible D gene (5 bases). This CDR3 has 12 amino acids. Germline V gene lookup returns CDR1 LGHNT and CDR2 FRNRAP. The V end was cut by 7 bases, the J end by 2 bases, with 8 bases between. The CDR3 DNA sequence: TGTGCTAGTGTAACAGGTAACACTGAAGCTTTCTTT. Amino acid sequence: CASVTGNTEAFF.

This clone appeared a single time. V usage is TRBV7-2 and J usage is TRBJ1-1; TRBD1 might be the D (5 bases). Germline CDR1 reads SGHTA; CDR2 reads FQGNSA. V shed 5 bases and J shed 4 bases, with 17 bases lying between them. This CDR3 region has 15 residues. DNA of the CDR3: TGTGCCAGCAGCCTGGGACTCCCTAGGGGCACTGAAGCTTTCTTT. Its translation: CASSLGLPRGTEAFF.

J is TRBJ2-5 and V is TRBV5-1; a possible D gene is TRBD1 (5 bases). CDR1 is SGHRS, CDR2 YFSETQ, per germline. Trimming took off 4 bases at V and 1 base at J, with 11 bases between the two ends. The CDR3 is made up of 14 amino acids. CDR3 loop: CASSPSTVQETQYF. CDR3 DNA: TGCGCCAGCAGCCCCTCGACAGTCCAAGAGACCCAGTACTTC.

This clone was observed a handful of times. This chain connects TRBV5-8 to TRBJ2-7; possible D gene TRBD1, 6 bases. V gave up 4 bases and J gave up 3 bases, with 11 bases separating them. Germline V gene data show CDR1 as SGHTS and CDR2 as YDEGEE. This CDR3 contains 13 residues. The DNA for the CDR3 is TGTGCCAGCAGCCGAGGACAGAGCTACGAGCAGTACTTC. It translates to CASSRGQSYEQYF.

V is TRBV29-1 and J is TRBJ2-1; the match to TRBD2 covers 14 bases. V shed 8 bases, J shed 8 bases, and the junction held 5 bases outside the gene matches. This CDR3 comprises 13 residues. Per the germline V gene, CDR1 is SQVTM and CDR2 is ANQGSEA. The CDR3 protein is CSPTGLAGDEQFF. The CDR3 nucleotides read TGCAGCCCGACGGGACTAGCGGGAGATGAGCAGTTCTTC.

On this clone itself: Sequence at one end of the junction differs from germline and may be a read error. V and J are TRBV7-7 and TRBJ1-5; TRBD1 matches 10 bases. The CDR3 is 16 amino acids. CDR1 is SSHAT, CDR2 FNYEAQ, per germline (reference sequence). CDR3 coding DNA: TGTGCTAGCAGCTTACCGGGACAGGGGACGGAACAGCCCCAGCATTTT. This gives the protein CASSLPGQGTEQPQHF.

CDR3 sequence: CASSWDRGAHEQYF. The CDR3 nucleotides are TGTGCCAGCAGTTGGGACAGGGGTGCCCACGAGCAGTACTTC. This chain links TRBV27 with TRBJ2-7; 10 bases are a match to TRBD1. CDR1 is MNHEY, CDR2 SMNVEV, per germline (reference sequence). The CDR3 contains 14 residues. With V trimmed by 4 bases and J by 5 bases, 5 bases remained unmatched.

In the case of this clone: The junction does not match germline at one end; this may be a read error. V and J are TRBV5-1 and TRBJ2-7; TRBD1 is a possible D gene (6 bases). CDR1 is SGHRS and CDR2 is YFSETQ in the germline V gene. The CDR3 consists of 14 residues. CDR3 sequence: CAGSLTGQNYEQYF. In DNA, the CDR3 is TGCGCCGGCAGCTTGACGGGACAAAACTACGAGCAGTACTTC. The whole variable domain, remainder taken from reference TRBV5-1 and TRBJ2-7, is KAGVTQTPRYLIKTRGQQVTLSCSPISGHRSVSWYQQTPGQGLQFLFEYFSETQRNKGNFPGRFSGRQFSNSRSEMNVSTLELGDSALYLCAGSLTGQNYEQYFGPGTRLTVT.

The chain is built from TRBV28 and TRBJ2-5; TRBD2 matches at 9 bases. This CDR3 has 16 amino acids. The trim removed 3 bases at V and 5 bases at J, leaving 10 bases unmatched. Germline V gene sequence: CDR1 MDHEN, CDR2 SYDVKM. CDR3 coding DNA: TGTGCCAGCAGTTTGAGGGCGGGAGGGCCAGGGGAGACCCAGTACTTC. Translation: CASSLRAGGPGETQYF.

The chain combines TRBV14 with TRBJ1-1; D not certain. V was cut by 2 bases and J by 0 bases, with 7 bases left in between. Germline V CDR1 and CDR2: SGHDN, FVKESK. CDR3 size: 14 residues. CDR3: CASSQLQLNTEAFF. CDR3 nucleotide sequence: TGTGCCAGCAGCCAACTACAGCTGAACACTGAAGCTTTCTTT.

The chain links TRBV4-3 to TRBJ2-5; TRBD1 aligns across 9 bases. The V gene's germline CDR1 is LGHNA and CDR2 YSLEER. V was clipped by 3 bases and J by 2 bases; unmatched bases: 4. CDR3 length: 15 amino acids. This CDR3 is CASSQGGTGQETQYF. The CDR3 DNA is TGCGCCAGCAGCCAGGGAGGGACAGGGCAAGAGACCCAGTACTTC.